These 28 T cell receptor beta chains were all obtained from the same sample, sequenced in a study of blood T cell repertoires in COVID-19. The method was immunoSEQ multiplex PCR; TCRdb's version includes in-frame clones alone and lacks a portion of them. The data hold hundreds of thousands of clones, with around 86% observed a single time. The sample consisted of peripheral blood. These receptors all stem from a woman in her sixties or seventies who had recovered from COVID-19.

V gene TRBV6-5 combines with J gene TRBJ2-7; 7 nucleotides align to TRBD2. Germline values: CDR1 MNHEY, CDR2 SVGAGI. V dropped 7 bases and J dropped 1; count of bases not matched to a gene: 10. This CDR3 has 15 amino acids. CDR3 coding DNA: TGTGCCAGCACCTTGAGTTCTAGCGGTTCCTACGAGCAGTACTTC. It yields the protein CASTLSSSGSYEQYF.

The chain employs TRBV9 and TRBJ2-2; tentative D call: TRBD1 (6 bases). The CDR3 sequence is 14 residues long. Trimming left V 2 bases short and J 6 bases short, with 11 bases between. The germline gives CDR1 SGDLS, CDR2 YYNGEE. The CDR3 spells CASSVLPGAGELFF. The CDR3 DNA sequence: TGTGCCAGCAGCGTTCTTCCAGGGGCCGGGGAGCTGTTTTTT.

The chain carries TRBV6-5 and TRBJ2-5, with D perhaps TRBD1 (5 bases). CDR3 size: 14 residues. CDR1 is MNHEY, CDR2 SVGAGI, per germline. V was cut by 0 bases and J by 5 bases, with 10 bases left in between. For the CDR3, the DNA is TGTGCCAGCAGTTACTCGATTAGACAGGAGACCCAGTACTTC. This codes for CASSYSIRQETQYF.

This clone has just one count. The rearrangement uses TRBV5-8 and TRBJ1-5, with D maybe TRBD1 (6 bases). Germline V gene data show CDR1 as SGHTS and CDR2 as YDEGEE. The CDR3 extends over 19 amino acids. Trimming removed 2 bases from V and 3 bases from J, with 24 bases in between. CDR3 in amino acids: CASSFRGAIGGRDNQPQHF. The CDR3 DNA reads TGTGCCAGCAGCTTCAGAGGAGCTATTGGGGGCAGAGACAATCAGCCCCAGCATTTT.

CDR3 amino acids: CASSPPGVWGNEQFF. CDR3 bases: TGTGCCAGCAGCCCGCCGGGAGTCTGGGGGAATGAGCAGTTCTTC. This chain links TRBV7-9 with TRBJ2-1, with D maybe TRBD2 (6 bases). This CDR3 is 15 amino acids long. Trimming cost V 5 bases and J 7 bases, with 18 bases left between them. Germline loops: CDR1 SEHNR, CDR2 FQNEAQ (reference sequence).

This clone has a single count. V and J are TRBV6-2 or TRBV6-3 and TRBJ2-2; D perhaps matches TRBD2 (6 bases). In germline, CDR1 is MNHEY, CDR2 SVGEGT. Trimming took off 2 bases at V and 7 bases at J, with 8 bases between the two ends. The CDR3 covers 13 residues. CDR3 sequence: CASSYPGSGELFF. Here the CDR3 DNA reads TGTGCCAGCAGTTACCCCGGGAGCGGGGAGCTGTTTTTT.

The chain uses TRBV28 and TRBJ2-7, with D perhaps TRBD1 (6 bases). The germline gives CDR1 MDHEN, CDR2 SYDVKM. This CDR3 region has 13 residues. Trimming took off 6 bases at V and 6 bases at J, with 15 bases between the two ends. The CDR3 nucleotides are TGTGCCAGCAGCGCAGGACAGCCTATCGAGCAGTACTTC. Protein sequence: CASSAGQPIEQYF.

This chain joins TRBV28 and TRBJ2-4, with a possible D match to TRBD1 (5 bases). The CDR3 totals 13 residues. Trimming shortened V by 6 bases and J by 10 bases, and 16 bases separated the two germline ends. Germline lookup yields CDR1 MDHEN and CDR2 SYDVKM. The CDR3 is CASSQGALRIQYF. The CDR3, as DNA: TGTGCCAGCAGCCAAGGGGCCCTTAGGATTCAGTACTTC.

The chain joins TRBV7-2 to TRBJ2-7; 7 positions match TRBD1. CDR3 length: 14 amino acids. Germline V gives CDR1 SGHTA, CDR2 FQGNSA. Trimming at V came to 1 base and at J to 7 bases, leaving 7 bases not matched to a gene. CDR3 region: CASSLDRETGEQYF. The CDR3 DNA sequence: TGTGCCAGCAGCTTAGATAGGGAGACAGGGGAGCAGTACTTC.

This clone is a singleton in its sample. The CDR3 sequence: CASSPYRGPGELFF. CDR3 DNA: TGTGCCAGCAGCCCCTACAGGGGACCCGGGGAGCTGTTTTTT. J is TRBJ2-2 and V is TRBV3-1 (or the pseudogene TRBV3-2); 7 bases fit TRBD1. Germline CDR1 is LGHDT and CDR2 is YNNKEL (reference sequence). The CDR3 totals 14 residues. Losses at the gene ends were 4 bases for V and 6 bases for J; bases not matched to a gene: 5.

This chain's CDR3 is CASSLVGANTGELFF. As DNA, the CDR3 is TGTGCCAGCAGCTTAGTGGGGGCTAACACCGGGGAGCTGTTTTTT. The rearrangement links TRBV7-2 to TRBJ2-2, with D possibly matching TRBD1 (6 bases). There are 15 residues in the CDR3. Germline V gives CDR1 SGHTA, CDR2 FQGNSA. Trimming cost V 1 base and J 2 bases, with 8 bases left between them.

The chain carries TRBV7-2 and TRBJ2-1; 7 nucleotides agree with TRBD2. Losses at the gene ends were 5 bases for V and 8 bases for J; bases not matched to a gene: 12. Looked up from germline, CDR1 is SGHTA and CDR2 is FQGNSA. CDR3 length: 15 amino acids. For the CDR3, the DNA is TGTGCCAGCAGCCCTTGGACTCTCCGGGGGGATGAGCAGTTCTTC. Protein sequence: CASSPWTLRGDEQFF.

The table lists this clone with a few counts. The genes are TRBV18 and TRBJ1-2; D possibly corresponds to TRBD1 (5 bases). Germline V gene sequence: CDR1 KGHSH, CDR2 LQKENI. The germline V and J ends were trimmed by 3 bases and 4 bases, with 15 bases remaining between them. The CDR3 sequence is 15 residues long. The CDR3 loop is CASSPPRGSGYGYTF. The CDR3 nucleotides are TGTGCCAGCTCACCTCCTAGGGGCTCAGGCTATGGCTACACCTTC.

The V and J genes are TRBV9 and TRBJ2-1; 8 bases fit TRBD2. V lost 4 bases to trimming and J lost 0 bases; unmatched junction nucleotides: 3. Germline CDR1 SGDLS, CDR2 YYNGEE. The CDR3 runs to 15 residues. The CDR3 nucleotides read TGTGCCAGCAGCATACTAGCGGTCTCCTACAATGAGCAGTTCTTC. Protein product: CASSILAVSYNEQFF.

V is TRBV3-1 (or the pseudogene TRBV3-2) and J is TRBJ2-3, with D possibly being TRBD1 (7 bases). Germline assignment: CDR1 LGHDT and CDR2 YNNKEL (reference sequence). The V and J ends lost 5 bases and 6 bases respectively, with 12 bases between them. The length of the CDR3 is 13 residues. CDR3 protein: CASSNRGGDTQYF. In DNA, the CDR3 is TGTGCCAGCAGCAACAGGGGAGGCGATACGCAGTATTTT.

This clone was found a few times. The rearrangement uses TRBV6-5 and TRBJ1-6; the D is unclear. The germline CDR1 and CDR2 sequences are MNHEY and SVGAGI. Trimming removed 4 bases from V and 10 bases from J, with 14 bases in between. This CDR3 contains 14 residues. The CDR3 loop reads CASSSSPRESPLHF. DNA for the CDR3: TGTGCCAGCAGTTCCTCCCCTCGGGAGTCACCCCTCCACTTT.

The gene calls are TRBV11-3 and TRBJ2-3, with a possible D match to TRBD1 (5 bases). V lost 5 bases and J lost 0, with 18 bases in between. This CDR3 is built from 17 residues. The germline CDR1 and CDR2 sequences are SGHNT and YENEEA. The CDR3 is CASSVSTGFPSTDTQYF. The DNA for the CDR3 is TGTGCCAGCAGCGTATCCACAGGATTCCCTAGCACAGATACGCAGTATTTT.

The chain carries TRBV7-2 and TRBJ2-7, with 8 bases fitting TRBD2. CDR1 and CDR2 from the germline V gene are SGHTA and FQGNSA. CDR3 size: 15 residues. Germline trimming cut 1 base from V and 3 bases from J; bases unmatched to any gene: 5. CDR3 nucleotide sequence: TGTGCCAGCAGCTTAGTCGGGGGGGGATACTACGAGCAGTACTTC. Translated, it gives CASSLVGGGYYEQYF. The variable domain in full, completed from reference TRBV7-2 and TRBJ2-7, reads GAGVSQSPSNKVTEKGKDVELRCDPISGHTALYWYRQSLGQGLEFLIYFQGNSAPDKSGLPSDRFSAERTGGSVSTLTIQRTQQEDSAVYLCASSLVGGGYYEQYFGPGTRLTVT.

This rearrangement joins TRBV7-3 to TRBJ2-2; D is possibly TRBD2 (6 bases). CDR3 length equals 12 residues. Germline V gene sequence: CDR1 SGHTA, CDR2 FQGTGA. The V end was cut by 5 bases, the J end by 6 bases, with 7 bases between. CDR3 in DNA: TGTGCCAGCAGCGGCGGGGCCGGGGAGCTGTTTTTT. It encodes CASSGGAGELFF.

V gene TRBV2 combines with J gene TRBJ2-5, with D maybe TRBD1 (6 bases). Germline CDR1 and CDR2: SNHLY and FYNNEI. V lost 10 bases, J lost 5 bases, and 17 bases lay in between. CDR3 length equals 13 residues. CDR3 sequence (DNA): TGTGCCAACCAACAGGGTCGTCACGAGACCCAGTACTTC. Translated: CANQQGRHETQYF. The complete variable domain, with remaining parts taken from reference TRBV2 and TRBJ2-5, reads EPEVTQTPSHQVTQMGQEVILRCVPISNHLYFYWYRQILGQKVEFLVSFYNNEISEKSEIFDDQFSVERPDGSNFTLKIRSTKLEDSAMYFCANQQGRHETQYFGPGTRLLVL.

The chain is built from TRBV5-1 and TRBJ1-1; a weak D match, TRBD1 (5 bases). CDR3 length equals 14 residues. Germline V gene lookup returns CDR1 SGHRS and CDR2 YFSETQ. The V end was cut by 7 bases, the J end by 3 bases, with 16 bases between. The CDR3 protein is CASYPSGGYTEAFF. The CDR3 nucleotides are TGCGCCAGCTACCCCTCGGGGGGGTACACTGAAGCTTTCTTT.

The rearrangement uses TRBV7-3 and TRBJ2-5; 10 nucleotides align to TRBD2. Germline V lookup: CDR1 SGHTA, CDR2 FQGTGA. The J segment lost 5 bases and the V segment lost 3 bases, leaving 6 bases of the junction unmatched. There are 15 residues in the CDR3. This CDR3 reads CASSLWSGGAETQYF. For the CDR3, the DNA is TGTGCCAGCAGCTTGTGGAGCGGGGGGGCGGAGACCCAGTACTTC.

This clone was counted between two and nine times. This chain uses TRBV4-1 with TRBJ1-3; 7 bases line up with TRBD1. Trimming removed 4 bases from V and 2 bases from J; junction bases left unmatched: 8. The V gene's germline CDR1 is MGHRA and CDR2 YSYEKL. CDR3 length: 16 residues. CDR3 amino acids: CASSLTGDRTGNTIYF. The CDR3 DNA reads TGCGCCAGCAGCCTAACAGGGGATAGAACTGGAAACACCATATATTTT.

The chain couples TRBV18 to TRBJ2-2, with 7 bases lining up with TRBD2. Germline CDR1 is KGHSH and CDR2 is LQKENI. CDR3 length: 18 amino acids. The V and J ends lost 3 bases and 4 bases, in that order; junction bases with no gene match: 14. This chain's CDR3 is CASSPRSVGGETTGELFF. The CDR3 DNA is TGTGCCAGCTCACCCCGCTCCGTGGGGGGGGAGACCACCGGGGAGCTGTTTTTT. The full variable domain, rest sourced from reference TRBV18 and TRBJ2-2, is NAGVMQNPRHLVRRRGQEARLRCSPMKGHSHVYWYRQLPEEGLKFMVYLQKENIIDESGMPKERFSAEFPKEGPSILRIQQVVRGDSAAYFCASSPRSVGGETTGELFFGEGSRLTVL.

The V gene is TRBV7-9, the J gene TRBJ1-2; 7 nucleotides align to TRBD1. Looked up from germline, CDR1 is SEHNR and CDR2 is FQNEAQ (reference sequence). The CDR3 has 13 residues. Germline trimming cut 4 bases from V and 6 bases from J; bases unmatched to any gene: 5. The DNA of the CDR3 is TGTGCCAGCAGCTCCGACAGGGATGATGGCTACACCTTC. Amino acids: CASSSDRDDGYTF.

The rearrangement links TRBV7-6 to TRBJ2-3; TRBD2 matches 12 bases. Trimming removed 7 bases from V and 1 base from J; junction bases left unmatched: 3. The CDR3 extends over 15 amino acids. Germline V gene sequence: CDR1 SGHVS, CDR2 FNYEAQ. The CDR3 spells CASTRLAGGTDTQYF. CDR3 bases: TGTGCCAGCACCAGACTAGCGGGGGGCACAGATACGCAGTATTTT.

This clone came up once. This chain joins TRBV7-3 and TRBJ1-6; D remains ambiguous. The germline V gene encodes CDR1 SGHTA and CDR2 FQGTGA. Trimming took 11 bases from V and 0 from J, leaving 17 bases between them. This CDR3 comprises 16 residues. This chain's CDR3 is CAPGEERRSYNSPLHF. The CDR3 DNA is TGTGCCCCTGGGGAGGAGCGACGCTCCTATAATTCACCCCTCCACTTT. The entire variable domain, with the rest obtained from reference TRBV7-3 and TRBJ1-6, is as follows: GAGVSQTPSNKVTEKGKYVELRCDPISGHTALYWYRQSLGQGPEFLIYFQGTGAADDSGLPNDRFFAVRPEGSVSTLKIQRTERGDSAVYLCAPGEERRSYNSPLHFGNGTRLTVT.

The CDR3 spells CSAGGRGPQHF. CDR3 in DNA: TGCAGTGCTGGGGGGAGGGGGCCCCAGCATTTT. The chain employs TRBV20-1 and TRBJ1-5; the D gene is possibly TRBD1 (5 bases). The CDR3 is 11 amino acids. V gave up 5 bases and J gave up 9 bases, with 11 bases separating them. Per germline, CDR1 DFQATT and CDR2 SNEGSKA (reference sequence).